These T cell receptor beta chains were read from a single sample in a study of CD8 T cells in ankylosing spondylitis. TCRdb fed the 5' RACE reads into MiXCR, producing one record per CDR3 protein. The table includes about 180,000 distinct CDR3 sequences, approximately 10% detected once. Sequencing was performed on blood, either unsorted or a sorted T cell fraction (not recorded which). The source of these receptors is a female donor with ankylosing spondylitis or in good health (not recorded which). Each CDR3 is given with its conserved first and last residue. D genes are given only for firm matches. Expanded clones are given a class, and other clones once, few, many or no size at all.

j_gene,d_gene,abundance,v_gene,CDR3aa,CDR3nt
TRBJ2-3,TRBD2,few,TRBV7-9,CASSSGEDTQYF,TGTGCCAGCAGCAGCGGGGAAGATACGCAGTATTTT
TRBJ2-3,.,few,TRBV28,CASSFERARRQYF,TGTGCCAGCAGTTTCGAGCGGGCCAGGAGGCAGTATTTT
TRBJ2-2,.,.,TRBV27,CASSLEGPRGTGELFF,TGTGCCAGCAGTTTAGAGGGGCCGCGTGGGACCGGGGAGCTGTTTTTT
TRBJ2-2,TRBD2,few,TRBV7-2,CASSLGLALNTGELFF,TGTGCCAGCAGCCTTGGACTAGCACTTAACACCGGGGAGCTGTTTTTT
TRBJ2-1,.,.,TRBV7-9,CASSSPGQPYNEQFF,TGTGCCAGCAGCTCACCGGGACAACCCTACAATGAGCAGTTCTTC
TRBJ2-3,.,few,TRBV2,CARNREEDTQYF,TGTGCCAGAAACAGGGAAGAAGATACGCAGTATTTT
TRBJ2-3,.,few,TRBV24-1,CATPVPAGRISDTQYF,TGTGCCACCCCCGTCCCCGCAGGGCGGATCTCAGATACGCAGTATTTT
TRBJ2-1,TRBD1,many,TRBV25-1,CASSTGTGVYNEQFF,TGTGCCAGCAGTACCGGGACAGGGGTTTACAATGAGCAGTTCTTC
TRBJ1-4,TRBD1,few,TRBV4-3,CASSQGTGSEKLFF,TGCGCCAGCAGCCAAGGGACAGGGAGTGAAAAACTGTTTTTT
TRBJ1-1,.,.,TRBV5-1,CASSFEAGMNTEAFF,TGCGCCAGCAGCTTTGAAGCGGGGATGAACACTGAAGCTTTCTTT
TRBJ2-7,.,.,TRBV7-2,CASSLKGAETYEQYF,TGTGCCAGCAGCTTAAAAGGGGCAGAGACCTACGAGCAGTACTTC
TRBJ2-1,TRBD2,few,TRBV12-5,CASGLGTSGQSSYNEQFF,TGTGCTAGTGGTTTGGGAACTAGCGGGCAGAGCTCCTACAATGAGCAGTTCTTC
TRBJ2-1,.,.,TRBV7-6,CASSSRGAHNEQFF,TGTGCCAGCAGCTCCCGGGGTGCCCACAATGAGCAGTTCTTC
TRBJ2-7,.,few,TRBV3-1,CASSLRTFYEQYF,TGTGCCAGCAGCCTCCGGACCTTCTACGAGCAGTACTTC
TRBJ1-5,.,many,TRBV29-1,CSVVEGLSNQPQHF,TGCAGCGTTGTGGAGGGTTTGAGCAATCAGCCCCAGCATTTT
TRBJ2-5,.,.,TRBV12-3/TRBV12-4,CASSFGIRETQYF,TGTGCCAGCAGTTTCGGGATCAGAGAGACCCAGTACTTC
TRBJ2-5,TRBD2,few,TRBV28,CASTPGLAGESETQYF,TGTGCCAGCACCCCCGGACTAGCGGGAGAGTCGGAGACCCAGTACTTC
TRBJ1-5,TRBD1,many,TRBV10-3,CAISRTGDGSNQPQHF,TGTGCCATCAGTAGGACAGGGGATGGAAGCAATCAGCCCCAGCATTTT
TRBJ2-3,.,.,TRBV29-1,CSALGRSTDTQYF,TGCAGCGCCCTGGGGCGGAGCACAGATACGCAGTATTTT
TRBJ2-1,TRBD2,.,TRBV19,CASRAAGRHNEQFF,TGTGCCAGTCGGGCAGCGGGGCGCCACAATGAGCAGTTCTTC